This TCR beta chain was recovered during a study of T cell clonality in common variable immunodeficiency. Study-wide results and limits: Common variable immunodeficiency TCR beta sequences reportedly had fewer deletions and N-nucleotide insertions.

Sequencing input was equivalent genomic DNA from CVID and controls. Some clones are missing from TCRdb's copy, which holds only in-frame ones; the method was immunoSEQ multiplex PCR. This sample includes roughly 33,000 clones with no singletons; its ten biggest clones take up roughly 6.1%. This CDR3 comprises 15 residues. Germline lookup yields CDR1 LNHDA and CDR2 SQIVND (reference sequence). V dropped 6 bases and J dropped 0 bases, with 12 bases sitting between them. This clone was seen more than once but under ten times. Its antigen remains unidentified. The read terminates 3 residues before the CDR3 end, so the remaining end is supplied by the germline J gene.

The rearrangement links TRBV19 to TRBJ2-1, with D tentatively TRBD2 (5 bases). This TCR was sampled from a human donor with common variable immunodeficiency. The material sequenced was peripheral blood mononuclear cells. The CDR3 loop is CASRPSGSSYNEQFF. The part of the CDR3 DNA that was read is TGTGCCAGTAGGCCCAGCGGTAGCTCCTACAATGAG.